The present T cell receptor (beta chain) was sequenced within a study of blood T cell repertoires in COVID-19. Participants' reported clinical history set cohort assignment. Recovery meant two consecutive negative NP/OP PCR tests, professional clearance, or resolved symptoms. As handled by the study authors: Using reference gene primer amplification, nucleated cell counts were estimated. TCRdb keeps only in-frame clones here, not all; method: immunoSEQ multiplex PCR. V and J calls and clone size are as listed in that table; D and trimming were resolved from the DNA. Here the sample spans 100,000 or so clones, around 85% being singletons. Looked up from germline, CDR1 is SGHRS and CDR2 is YFSETQ. This CDR3 is built from 14 residues. V was clipped by 4 bases and J by 0 bases; unmatched bases: 2.

This sequence originates from a woman in her forties or fifties who had recovered from COVID-19. Sequencing was performed on PBMCs or T cells enriched from blood (not recorded which). This sequence joins TRBV5-1 and TRBJ2-5; 8 nucleotides align to TRBD1. The DNA for the CDR3 is TGCGCCAGCAGCATGACAGGGGACCAAGAGACCCAGTACTTC. Amino acid sequence: CASSMTGDQETQYF. Full variable domain (outside the CDR3, taken from reference TRBV5-1 and TRBJ2-5): KAGVTQTPRYLIKTRGQQVTLSCSPISGHRSVSWYQQTPGQGLQFLFEYFSETQRNKGNFPGRFSGRQFSNSRSEMNVSTLELGDSALYLCASSMTGDQETQYFGPGTRLLVL.